The 22 T cell receptor beta chains below were found in one sample sequenced in a study of blood T cell repertoires in COVID-19 (dated by TCRdb to about 2020). Library generation was performed with the immunoSEQ multiplex PCR assay. Sourced from immuneACCESS, this table was stored by TCRdb with only in-frame sequences that have V and J called. A share of the clones is absent; for the studies checked, an unresolved V gene accounts for under half, and the remainder has no known explanation. The sample table holds approximately 240,000 clones, of which 82% were seen once. Roughly 4.6% of the sample is taken by the ten largest. Specimen: peripheral blood. The receptors were sampled from an elderly woman with active or convalescent COVID-19.

V and J are TRBV3-1 (or the pseudogene TRBV3-2) and TRBJ1-1; D unclear. CDR1 LGHDT and CDR2 YNNKEL come from the germline V gene (reference sequence). The CDR3 has 13 amino acids. V was cut by 4 bases and J by 8 bases, with 14 bases left in between. CDR3 nucleotides: TGTGCCAGCAGCCCCGGAACTAATGGGGAAGCTTTCTTT. It specifies CASSPGTNGEAFF.

This chain connects TRBV2 to TRBJ2-3; 7 bases agree with TRBD2. The junction had 10 bases not matched to a gene; V was cut back by 5 bases and J by 2 bases. Germline V gene data show CDR1 as SNHLY and CDR2 as FYNNEI. This CDR3 is built from 16 residues. The CDR3 DNA sequence: TGTGCCAGCAGTTCAAATGGACTAGTGAACACAGATACGCAGTATTTT. This gives the protein CASSSNGLVNTDTQYF.

This rearrangement joins TRBV2 to TRBJ1-2, with a tentative D call TRBD1 (5 bases). CDR1 and CDR2 from the germline V gene are SNHLY and FYNNEI. The CDR3 has 15 amino acids. V was pared by 0 bases and J by 1 base, with 9 bases between. The CDR3 loop is CASSEALRGNYGYTF. The CDR3 DNA follows: TGTGCCAGCAGTGAAGCGTTAAGGGGTAACTATGGCTACACCTTC.

The chain is built from TRBV28 and TRBJ1-3; 10 bases align to TRBD1. Germline-derived CDR1 and CDR2 are MDHEN and SYDVKM. With V trimmed by 5 bases and J by 9 bases, 4 bases remained unmatched. The CDR3 is 13 residues long. The CDR3 DNA reads TGTGCCAGCAGTGGGACAGGGGTTAGCACCATATATTTT. This sequence encodes CASSGTGVSTIYF.

A word on this clone: Distinct nucleotide sequences in the sample also encode this CDR3. CDR3 DNA: TGCGCCAGCAGCTTGGTGGCAGGGGAGAACACTGAAGCTTTCTTT. Its translation is CASSLVAGENTEAFF. The chain carries TRBV5-1 and TRBJ1-1; weak D call: TRBD1 (6 bases). Trimming removed 0 bases from V and 1 base from J, with 10 bases in between. The CDR3 length is 15 residues. CDR1 SGHRS and CDR2 YFSETQ come from the germline V gene.

In DNA form, the CDR3 reads TGCGCCAGCAGCTTTGGGACTAGCGGGAACTACAATGAGCAGTTCTTC. As protein: CASSFGTSGNYNEQFF. The chain joins TRBV5-1 to TRBJ2-1; TRBD2 agrees at 13 bases. CDR3 length: 16 residues. Germline loops: CDR1 SGHRS, CDR2 YFSETQ. After removal of 2 bases from V and 3 bases from J, the junction contained 2 bases not matched to a gene. The full variable domain, in which reference TRBV5-1 and TRBJ2-1 provide the parts outside the CDR3, is KAGVTQTPRYLIKTRGQQVTLSCSPISGHRSVSWYQQTPGQGLQFLFEYFSETQRNKGNFPGRFSGRQFSNSRSEMNVSTLELGDSALYLCASSFGTSGNYNEQFFGPGTRLTVL.

The V and J genes are TRBV30 and TRBJ1-2, with TRBD1 matching 9 bases. V shed 5 bases, J shed 8 bases, and the junction held 18 bases outside the gene matches. CDR1 GTSNPN and CDR2 SVGIG come from the germline V gene (reference sequence). This CDR3 is built from 16 residues. CDR3 sequence (DNA): TGTGCCTGGCGGCCCAGTAGGGACAGGGTAAATGGGGGCTACACCTTC. It specifies CAWRPSRDRVNGGYTF. Supplemented by reference TRBV30 and TRBJ1-2, the full variable domain reads SQTIHQWPATLVQPVGSPLSLECTVEGTSNPNLYWYRQAAGRGLQLLFYSVGIGQISSEVPQNLSASRPQDRQFILSSKKLLLSDSGFYLCAWRPSRDRVNGGYTFGSGTRLTVV.

The gene calls are TRBV5-4 and TRBJ2-7; the match to TRBD1 covers 7 bases. With 4 bases clipped from V and 2 bases from J, the junction kept 3 bases outside the gene matches. This CDR3 region has 13 residues. Germline V gives CDR1 SGHNT, CDR2 YYREEE (reference sequence). CDR3 residues: CASSPGQTYEQYF. The CDR3 coding sequence is TGTGCCAGCAGCCCGGGACAGACCTACGAGCAGTACTTC.

The chain links TRBV20-1 to TRBJ2-1; no reliable D call. The CDR3 has 11 amino acids. Deletions cut 4 bases from V and 3 bases from J, with 4 bases between. Per the germline V gene, CDR1 is DFQATT and CDR2 is SNEGSKA (reference sequence). CDR3 coding DNA: TGCAGTGCTAATCTCTACAATGAGCAGTTCTTC. Amino acid sequence: CSANLYNEQFF.

This clone was observed a single time. V and J are TRBV12-3 or TRBV12-4 and TRBJ1-1, with 10 bases fitting TRBD1. With V trimmed by 5 bases and J by 10 bases, 7 bases remained unmatched. The CDR3 is made up of 13 amino acids. The CDR3 sequence is CASSTMDRGGAFF. The CDR3, as DNA: TGTGCCAGCAGTACTATGGACAGGGGGGGAGCTTTCTTT.

As DNA, the CDR3 is TGTGCCAGCAGATTGACAGGGAATTCACCCCTCCACTTT. This translates into CASRLTGNSPLHF. The V gene is TRBV2, the J gene TRBJ1-6; 7 nucleotides line up with TRBD1. Germline values: CDR1 SNHLY, CDR2 FYNNEI. Trimming cost V 6 bases and J 7 bases; bases outside gene matches: 3. CDR3 length equals 13 residues. The full variable domain, rest sourced from reference TRBV2 and TRBJ1-6, is EPEVTQTPSHQVTQMGQEVILRCVPISNHLYFYWYRQILGQKVEFLVSFYNNEISEKSEIFDDQFSVERPDGSNFTLKIRSTKLEDSAMYFCASRLTGNSPLHFGNGTRLTVT.

The chain carries TRBV6-5 and TRBJ2-2; TRBD2 might be the D (6 bases). Trimming stripped 1 base from V and 6 bases from J, with 12 bases between. The CDR3 spans 15 residues. Germline V gene lookup returns CDR1 MNHEY and CDR2 SVGAGI. Written as DNA, the CDR3 is TGTGCCAGCAGTTACTTTCGGGAGTTCCCCGGGGAGCTGTTTTTT. It specifies CASSYFREFPGELFF.

Details on this clone: At the DNA level, this CDR3 is encoded by other sequences in the same sample as well. V usage is TRBV5-1 and J usage is TRBJ1-1; D unresolved. V was shortened by 2 bases and J by 1 base, with 12 bases between the two germline ends. The germline V gene encodes CDR1 SGHRS and CDR2 YFSETQ. The CDR3 runs to 15 residues. CDR3 region: CASSLVAGPNTEAFF. The CDR3 DNA reads as TGCGCCAGCAGCTTAGTGGCAGGCCCGAACACTGAAGCTTTCTTT.

The chain employs TRBV4-1 and TRBJ1-2; 8 bases are a match to TRBD1. The germline CDR1 and CDR2 sequences are MGHRA and YSYEKL. With V trimmed by 3 bases and J by 6 bases, 3 bases remained unmatched. The CDR3 spans 13 residues. CDR3 sequence reads: CASSHQGADGYTF. The DNA for the CDR3 is TGCGCCAGCAGCCATCAGGGGGCTGATGGCTACACCTTC.

The V gene is TRBV18, the J gene TRBJ2-7, with 9 bases identical to TRBD1. The CDR3 covers 15 residues. V trimming: 4 bases; J trimming: 5 bases; junction bases outside the gene matches: 9. Per the germline V gene, CDR1 is KGHSH and CDR2 is LQKENI. The CDR3 DNA reads as TGTGCCAGCTCACAACTGGGACAGGGTACGAACGAGCAGTACTTC. Its protein product is CASSQLGQGTNEQYF. The full variable domain, with the rest looked up from reference TRBV18 and TRBJ2-7, is NAGVMQNPRHLVRRRGQEARLRCSPMKGHSHVYWYRQLPEEGLKFMVYLQKENIIDESGMPKERFSAEFPKEGPSILRIQQVVRGDSAAYFCASSQLGQGTNEQYFGPGTRLTVT.

J is TRBJ2-2 and V is TRBV7-2; TRBD2 might be the D (5 bases). Germline V CDR1 and CDR2: SGHTA, FQGNSA. CDR3 length: 15 residues. V was clipped by 6 bases and J by 0 bases, with 11 bases between them. The CDR3, as DNA: TGTGCCAGCAGGCTAACCGGGACGAACACCGGGGAGCTGTTTTTT. This codes for CASRLTGTNTGELFF.

The chain recombines TRBV28 with TRBJ1-1; TRBD1 agrees at 8 bases. The ends lost 9 bases at V and 2 bases at J; junction bases unmatched: 11. The CDR3 consists of 15 residues. Per germline, CDR1 MDHEN and CDR2 SYDVKM. This CDR3 reads CASLTGAKLNTEAFF. In DNA, the CDR3 is TGTGCCAGTCTGACAGGGGCGAAACTTAACACTGAAGCTTTCTTT. Filled out from reference TRBV28 and TRBJ1-1, the complete variable domain reads DVKVTQSSRYLVKRTGEKVFLECVQDMDHENMFWYRQDPGLGLRLIYFSYDVKMKEKGDIPEGYSVSREKKERFSLILESASTNQTSMYLCASLTGAKLNTEAFFGQGTRLTVV.

The J gene is TRBJ1-2, the V gene TRBV11-2; 8 nucleotides align to TRBD1. The V gene's germline CDR1 is SGHAT and CDR2 FQNNGV. Trimming removed 3 bases from V and 10 bases from J; junction bases left unmatched: 7. The length of the CDR3 is 13 residues. CDR3 nucleotides: TGTGCCAGCAGCTTGGGACAGGACAGGGCCTACACCTTC. It codes for CASSLGQDRAYTF.

This clone is medium-sized (0.01 to 0.1%). The chain carries TRBV2 and TRBJ1-2; D ambiguous. The germline gives CDR1 SNHLY, CDR2 FYNNEI. Trimming took 1 base from V and 7 from J, leaving 4 bases between them. The CDR3 totals 11 residues. CDR3 DNA sequence: TGTGCCAGCAGTGAAGACTCTGGCTACACCTTC. This encodes CASSEDSGYTF.

This clone was detected only once. The rearrangement links TRBV30 to TRBJ1-6; unclear D gene. The CDR3 runs to 13 residues. CDR1 is GTSNPN, CDR2 SVGIG, per germline (reference sequence). Trimming pared 1 base from V and 6 bases from J, leaving 7 bases between. In DNA form, the CDR3 reads TGTGCCTGGAGTGAGCAAGTTAATTCACCCCTCCACTTT. Protein sequence: CAWSEQVNSPLHF.

CDR3 region: CASSLDRQGGGNGYTF. The CDR3 DNA is TGCGCCAGCAGCTTGGACCGACAGGGCGGGGGGAATGGCTACACCTTC. This chain uses TRBV5-1 with TRBJ1-2; TRBD1 matches at 7 bases. V dropped 0 bases and J dropped 6; count of bases not matched to a gene: 11. The CDR3 length is 16 residues. Germline CDR1 SGHRS, CDR2 YFSETQ.

V usage is TRBV18 and J usage is TRBJ2-1; D is possibly TRBD2 (5 bases). V was cut by 6 bases and J by 8 bases, with 11 bases left in between. Per germline, CDR1 KGHSH and CDR2 LQKENI. This CDR3 contains 12 residues. DNA of the CDR3: TGTGCCAGCTCCCTAGAGGGCCATGAGCAGTTCTTC. Its protein is CASSLEGHEQFF.